A selection of T cell receptor beta chains follows, all from one sample in a study of blood T cell repertoires in COVID-19. Libraries were prepared by immunoSEQ multiplex PCR; TCRdb keeps only in-frame clonotypes and omits some of them. The profile shows 35,000 to 45,000 clones, about 78% of them singletons. Sequenced: peripheral blood. These receptors were collected from a man between 65 and 85 years old with active or convalescent COVID-19. The CDR3 runs from the conserved cysteine through the conserved F or W. The order of the fields is D gene, V gene, clone size, J gene, CDR3 protein, CDR3 DNA. A D gene is named only where the DNA matches it firmly. Size is omitted from some rows. Given values are once, few, many or a class for expanded clones.

d_gene: TRBD1; v_gene: TRBV6-4; abundance: NA; j_gene: TRBJ1-4; CDR3aa: CASTGQGGWEKLFF; CDR3nt: TGTGCCAGCACTGGACAGGGGGGTTGGGAAAAACTGTTTTTT
d_gene: NA; v_gene: TRBV5-1; abundance: NA; j_gene: TRBJ2-2; CDR3aa: CASSFGATGELFF; CDR3nt: TGCGCCAGCAGCTTTGGAGCGACCGGGGAGCTGTTTTTT
d_gene: TRBD1; v_gene: TRBV5-1; abundance: NA; j_gene: TRBJ1-2; CDR3aa: CASSFDTGGLYGYTF; CDR3nt: TGCGCCAGCAGCTTCGATACAGGGGGTCTCTATGGCTACACCTTC
d_gene: NA; v_gene: TRBV9; abundance: NA; j_gene: TRBJ1-2; CDR3aa: CASSPLEGTYGYTF; CDR3nt: TGTGCCAGCAGCCCGCTGGAGGGGACCTATGGCTACACCTTC
d_gene: TRBD1; v_gene: TRBV5-1; abundance: NA; j_gene: TRBJ1-1; CDR3aa: CASAGQVDTEAFF; CDR3nt: TGCGCCAGCGCGGGACAGGTAGACACTGAAGCTTTCTTT
d_gene: TRBD1; v_gene: TRBV6-5; abundance: few; j_gene: TRBJ2-1; CDR3aa: CASDSGTASYNEQFF; CDR3nt: TGTGCCAGCGATTCCGGGACAGCCTCCTACAATGAGCAGTTCTTC
d_gene: NA; v_gene: TRBV18; abundance: NA; j_gene: TRBJ2-7; CDR3aa: CASSLRTDRYSYEQYF; CDR3nt: TGTGCCAGCTCACTCCGGACAGATCGCTACTCCTACGAGCAGTACTTC
d_gene: NA; v_gene: TRBV7-9; abundance: NA; j_gene: TRBJ1-5; CDR3aa: CASSYAGSNQPQHF; CDR3nt: TGTGCCAGCAGCTACGCAGGTAGCAATCAGCCCCAGCATTTT
d_gene: NA; v_gene: TRBV29-1; abundance: NA; j_gene: TRBJ1-2; CDR3aa: CSVERGYGYTF; CDR3nt: TGCAGCGTTGAACGGGGTTACGGCTACACCTTC
d_gene: TRBD1; v_gene: TRBV7-9; abundance: NA; j_gene: TRBJ1-1; CDR3aa: CASSFGTVNTEAFF; CDR3nt: TGTGCCAGCAGCTTCGGGACAGTCAACACTGAAGCTTTCTTT
d_gene: NA; v_gene: TRBV7-3; abundance: NA; j_gene: TRBJ1-6; CDR3aa: CASSQNDRDSPLHF; CDR3nt: TGTGCCAGCAGCCAAAATGACAGAGATTCACCCCTCCACTTT
d_gene: TRBD1; v_gene: TRBV5-6; abundance: NA; j_gene: TRBJ2-7; CDR3aa: CASTDPGTGRPEQYF; CDR3nt: TGTGCCAGCACCGACCCCGGGACAGGGCGGCCCGAGCAGTACTTC
d_gene: TRBD2; v_gene: TRBV10-3; abundance: NA; j_gene: TRBJ2-3; CDR3aa: CAISAGGADTQYF; CDR3nt: TGTGCCATCAGTGCCGGGGGGGCAGATACGCAGTATTTT
d_gene: NA; v_gene: TRBV5-5; abundance: NA; j_gene: TRBJ2-1; CDR3aa: CASSLQGMAYNEQFF; CDR3nt: TGTGCCAGCAGCCTTCAGGGTATGGCCTACAATGAGCAGTTCTTC
d_gene: NA; v_gene: TRBV7-3; abundance: NA; j_gene: TRBJ2-1; CDR3aa: CASSLAGASDEQFF; CDR3nt: TGTGCCAGCAGCTTAGCGGGGGCCTCCGATGAGCAGTTCTTC
d_gene: TRBD1; v_gene: TRBV30; abundance: few; j_gene: TRBJ2-2; CDR3aa: CAWEGTGGAGELFF; CDR3nt: TGTGCCTGGGAGGGTACAGGGGGAGCCGGGGAGCTGTTTTTT
d_gene: NA; v_gene: TRBV3-1/TRBV3-2; abundance: NA; j_gene: TRBJ1-1; CDR3aa: CASSLNSGMEEAFF; CDR3nt: TGTGCCAGCAGCCTAAATTCAGGGATGGAGGAAGCTTTCTTT
d_gene: NA; v_gene: TRBV15; abundance: medium-sized; j_gene: TRBJ2-5; CDR3aa: CATSTYAGETQYF; CDR3nt: TGTGCCACCAGCACGTACGCAGGAGAGACCCAGTACTTC
d_gene: NA; v_gene: TRBV16; abundance: NA; j_gene: TRBJ1-1; CDR3aa: CASSLRRVNTEAFF; CDR3nt: TGTGCCAGCAGCCTCCGGCGGGTAAACACTGAAGCTTTCTTT
d_gene: TRBD2; v_gene: TRBV19; abundance: NA; j_gene: TRBJ2-1; CDR3aa: CASRTSGGWSSYNEQFF; CDR3nt: TGTGCCAGTAGGACTAGCGGGGGTTGGAGCTCCTACAATGAGCAGTTCTTC
d_gene: TRBD1; v_gene: TRBV28; abundance: NA; j_gene: TRBJ1-5; CDR3aa: CASSVGTGWEPQHF; CDR3nt: TGTGCCAGCAGCGTTGGGACAGGGTGGGAGCCCCAGCATTTT
d_gene: NA; v_gene: TRBV27; abundance: NA; j_gene: TRBJ2-1; CDR3aa: CASSFFREAFNNEQFF; CDR3nt: TGTGCCAGCAGTTTCTTTAGAGAGGCCTTTAACAATGAGCAGTTCTTC
d_gene: NA; v_gene: TRBV24-1; abundance: NA; j_gene: TRBJ1-2; CDR3aa: CATSDRIYGYTF; CDR3nt: TGTGCCACCAGTGACAGAATCTATGGCTACACCTTC
d_gene: NA; v_gene: TRBV5-6; abundance: NA; j_gene: TRBJ1-2; CDR3aa: CASRRAASGYTF; CDR3nt: TGTGCCAGCAGACGAGCCGCGAGTGGCTACACCTTC
d_gene: TRBD1; v_gene: TRBV30; abundance: few; j_gene: TRBJ1-6; CDR3aa: CAWSVRGGPLHF; CDR3nt: TGTGCCTGGAGTGTAAGAGGGGGCCCCCTCCACTTT
d_gene: NA; v_gene: TRBV2; abundance: NA; j_gene: TRBJ2-5; CDR3aa: CASSSQDWETQYF; CDR3nt: TGTGCCAGCAGCTCACAGGATTGGGAGACCCAGTACTTC
d_gene: NA; v_gene: TRBV10-3; abundance: NA; j_gene: TRBJ1-2; CDR3aa: CAIREQGDGYTF; CDR3nt: TGTGCCATCAGGGAACAGGGCGATGGCTACACCTTC
d_gene: NA; v_gene: TRBV2; abundance: NA; j_gene: TRBJ1-2; CDR3aa: CASNRANYGYTF; CDR3nt: TGTGCCAGCAACCGGGCTAACTATGGCTACACCTTC
d_gene: TRBD1; v_gene: TRBV5-1; abundance: NA; j_gene: TRBJ2-2; CDR3aa: CASSPPGGEDTGELFF; CDR3nt: TGCGCCAGCAGCCCCCCAGGGGGTGAAGACACCGGGGAGCTGTTTTTT
d_gene: NA; v_gene: TRBV5-1; abundance: NA; j_gene: TRBJ1-2; CDR3aa: CASSSDSYGYTF; CDR3nt: TGCGCCAGCAGCTCGGACAGCTATGGCTACACCTTC
d_gene: TRBD1; v_gene: TRBV5-6; abundance: NA; j_gene: TRBJ1-1; CDR3aa: CASHGGTEEAFF; CDR3nt: TGTGCCAGCCACGGAGGGACAGAAGAAGCTTTCTTT
d_gene: TRBD1; v_gene: TRBV19; abundance: NA; j_gene: TRBJ2-3; CDR3aa: CASSIRGTGPDTQYF; CDR3nt: TGTGCCAGTAGTATAAGGGGGACAGGTCCAGATACGCAGTATTTT
d_gene: TRBD1; v_gene: TRBV4-2; abundance: NA; j_gene: TRBJ2-1; CDR3aa: CASSQDGGTGANEQFF; CDR3nt: TGTGCCAGCAGCCAAGATGGGGGGACAGGGGCCAATGAGCAGTTCTTC
d_gene: NA; v_gene: TRBV30; abundance: NA; j_gene: TRBJ2-3; CDR3aa: CAWRLRGWTDTQYF; CDR3nt: TGTGCCTGGAGGTTGCGGGGTTGGACAGATACGCAGTATTTT
d_gene: NA; v_gene: TRBV28; abundance: NA; j_gene: TRBJ1-2; CDR3aa: CASSTRGNYGYTF; CDR3nt: TGTGCCAGCAGTACCAGGGGCAACTATGGCTACACCTTC
d_gene: NA; v_gene: TRBV20-1; abundance: NA; j_gene: TRBJ2-7; CDR3aa: CSASPTYEQYF; CDR3nt: TGCAGTGCTAGTCCCACCTACGAGCAGTACTTC
d_gene: TRBD2; v_gene: TRBV11-2; abundance: NA; j_gene: TRBJ2-7; CDR3aa: CASRLKAGGPGEQYF; CDR3nt: TGTGCCAGCAGACTTAAAGCGGGGGGGCCAGGGGAGCAGTACTTC
d_gene: TRBD1; v_gene: TRBV24-1; abundance: once; j_gene: TRBJ2-2; CDR3aa: CATKTGGTNTGELFF; CDR3nt: TGTGCCACCAAAACAGGGGGCACGAACACCGGGGAGCTGTTTTTT
d_gene: TRBD1; v_gene: TRBV5-1; abundance: few; j_gene: TRBJ2-7; CDR3aa: CASSQPGTDEQYF; CDR3nt: TGCGCCAGCAGCCAACCAGGGACAGATGAGCAGTACTTC
d_gene: NA; v_gene: TRBV7-6; abundance: few; j_gene: TRBJ2-5; CDR3aa: CASSSRDETQYF; CDR3nt: TGTGCCAGCAGCTCCCGGGATGAGACCCAGTACTTC
d_gene: NA; v_gene: TRBV7-5; abundance: NA; j_gene: TRBJ1-5; CDR3aa: CVRSLEGSAVQPQHF; CDR3nt: TGTGTCAGAAGCTTAGAGGGGTCGGCGGTTCAGCCCCAGCATTTT
d_gene: TRBD1; v_gene: TRBV5-1; abundance: few; j_gene: TRBJ1-2; CDR3aa: CASSLAGTGPSGYGYTF; CDR3nt: TGCGCCAGCAGCTTGGCCGGGACAGGGCCCTCGGGCTATGGCTACACCTTC
d_gene: TRBD1; v_gene: TRBV19; abundance: NA; j_gene: TRBJ1-4; CDR3aa: CASSNPGQGMEKLFF; CDR3nt: TGTGCCAGTAGTAACCCGGGACAGGGCATGGAAAAACTGTTTTTT
d_gene: TRBD1; v_gene: TRBV7-8; abundance: NA; j_gene: TRBJ1-2; CDR3aa: CASSLQAGGAYGYTF; CDR3nt: TGTGCCAGCAGCTTACAAGCAGGGGGCGCCTATGGCTACACCTTC
d_gene: TRBD2; v_gene: TRBV3-1/TRBV3-2; abundance: NA; j_gene: TRBJ2-5; CDR3aa: CASSQDPTSEETQYF; CDR3nt: TGTGCCAGCAGCCAAGACCCCACTAGCGAAGAGACCCAGTACTTC
d_gene: NA; v_gene: TRBV29-1; abundance: NA; j_gene: TRBJ1-2; CDR3aa: CSVRQDTNYGYTF; CDR3nt: TGCAGCGTAAGGCAGGACACTAACTATGGCTACACCTTC
d_gene: TRBD1; v_gene: TRBV5-6; abundance: once; j_gene: TRBJ2-7; CDR3aa: CASSRDSPYEQYF; CDR3nt: TGTGCCAGCAGCCGGGACAGCCCCTACGAGCAGTACTTC
d_gene: NA; v_gene: TRBV21-1; abundance: NA; j_gene: TRBJ1-2; CDR3aa: CASSKADYPYGYTF; CDR3nt: TGTGCCAGCAGCAAAGCTGACTACCCGTATGGCTACACCTTC
d_gene: NA; v_gene: TRBV3-1/TRBV3-2; abundance: NA; j_gene: TRBJ1-1; CDR3aa: CASSPSEGVNTEAFF; CDR3nt: TGTGCCAGCAGCCCCAGCGAGGGTGTGAACACTGAAGCTTTCTTT
d_gene: TRBD1; v_gene: TRBV5-4; abundance: few; j_gene: TRBJ2-3; CDR3aa: CASSGRGQGITQYF; CDR3nt: TGTGCCAGCAGCGGGAGGGGACAGGGTATTACGCAGTATTTT
d_gene: NA; v_gene: TRBV3-1/TRBV3-2; abundance: NA; j_gene: TRBJ1-4; CDR3aa: CASSQGASKLFF; CDR3nt: TGTGCCAGCAGCCAAGGAGCATCTAAACTGTTTTTT
d_gene: NA; v_gene: TRBV2; abundance: once; j_gene: TRBJ2-2; CDR3aa: CASSARGAYTGELFF; CDR3nt: TGTGCCAGCAGTGCTCGGGGGGCCTACACCGGGGAGCTGTTTTTT
d_gene: NA; v_gene: TRBV4-1; abundance: NA; j_gene: TRBJ1-4; CDR3aa: CASSQPEAGASEKLFF; CDR3nt: TGCGCCAGCAGCCAACCTGAAGCTGGGGCGAGTGAAAAACTGTTTTTT
d_gene: TRBD1; v_gene: TRBV6-1; abundance: NA; j_gene: TRBJ1-4; CDR3aa: CASSDHTGGSEKLFF; CDR3nt: TGTGCCAGCAGTGACCATACAGGGGGCAGTGAAAAACTGTTTTTT